This TCR beta chain derives from a study of vaccination and CD4 T cells after COVID-19 (dated by TCRdb to between 2021 and 2022). Concerning the study at large: Convalescent patients had a positive SARS-CoV-2 result on nasal swab PCR, and of these patients, under ten had mild disease and one had severe disease. Six males and four females were included in the convalescent cohort, with two Hispanic individuals, seven Caucasians, two Asians and one multiracial person represented. Two doses of either the Pfizer-BioNTech BNT162b2 vaccine (n=8) or the Moderna mRNA-1273 vaccine (n=2) were administered to participants. Post-COVID blood samples were collected from convalescent patients a median of approximately 100 days after diagnosis, with a range of roughly 30 to 170 days. The time from the second vaccine dose to post-vaccine blood sampling had a median of approximately 72 days and ranged from roughly 13 to 241 days. The cultures were stimulated with overlapping spike peptide pools from SARS-CoV-2 and from the common cold coronaviruses HCoV-NL63, HCoV-OC43 and HCoV-229E. As controls, cultures received a CEFX viral epitope pool (the positive control), an HIV-1 Nef peptide pool (the negative control), or no peptide at all. In under twelve COVID-19 convalescent patients and a handful of infection-naive healthy vaccine recipients, researchers compared the spike-specific CD4+ TCR repertoire from before mRNA vaccination with the repertoire from after. Study-wide findings and limitations: The median number of SARS-CoV-2-reactive clonotypes rose from 21 after infection to 38 after vaccination, but the change was not significant. The study included relatively few convalescent patients and did not analyze early timepoints after natural infection. In convalescent patients, nearly all vaccine-specific clones (304 of 307) were found to be mono-reactive for SARS-CoV-2 spike rather than cross-reactive with common cold coronaviruses. In convalescent patients, a median about 90% of post-vaccine SARS-CoV-2-reactive clones were detected only after vaccination, and vaccine-specific priming was suggested by this finding.

Library generation was performed with PCR. DNA from cultured CD4+ T cells was subjected to TCR sequencing with the Oncomine TCR Beta short-read assay at the Johns Hopkins FTIC core. The QIAamp micro DNA kit was used to extract genomic DNA from the cultured CD4+ T cells. The Oncomine TCR Beta libraries from cultured CD4+ T cells were pooled using unique dual indexes and then sequenced on an Illumina iSeq 100. The authors' pipeline ran thus. Non-productive sequences were filtered out, and CDR3s that did not start with C, did not end with F or W, or were shorter than 7 amino acids were discarded. Antigen-specific clonotypes were identified using the MANAFEST web application through comparison of peptide-stimulated wells with reference and other culture wells. For a clone to be called positive, the clone needed an FDR below 0.05, an odds ratio above 5, and a productive frequency above 0.1% in at least two of three replicate wells. A clonotype was classed as cross-reactive if the clonotype showed significant expansion both in SARS-CoV-2 spike wells and in at least one common cold coronavirus spike condition. Using R version 3.6.1, CDR3 homology was evaluated through Levenshtein distances (stringdist) along with unrooted phylogenetic trees (ape). TCRdb reran the public reads through fastp at Q25 and MiXCR, keeping productive beta chains. Every entry covers one CDR3 protein and lists the most common genes and DNA from its rows. It is TCRdb's table, rather than the study itself, that gives the V and J calls and clone size. For this sample the table gives fewer than 20,000 distinct CDR3 sequences, of which about 63% were detected only once. The ten top clones hold roughly 12% of the sample.

With regard to this clonotype: Its antigen is currently not known. Base qualities are missing; no much larger clone stands one base away.

V is pared back by 3 bases and J by 5 bases, with 16 bases lying between the germline termini. The CDR3 contains 15 residues, cysteine and phenylalanine counted. Of all the DNA, just the CDR3 is kept, 45 bases in frame from base 1. Sequences ENHRY (CDR1) and SYGVKD (CDR2) are obtained from the germline V gene. The treatment or condition label, as the study defines it: approximately 9-day PBMC culture with coronavirus spike peptide pools or control peptides (ViraFEST assay). The ViraFEST assay was used in the study, in which antigen-specific T cells were expanded with peptide pools and expanded clonotypes were subsequently identified by TCR sequencing. The convalescent patients' positive SARS-CoV-2 PCR tests fell between March and December 2020, which was before the Alpha, Beta and Delta variants emerged in the United States. Each well held about 1.8 million PBMCs cultured with 9 to 10 ug/ml peptide pools in IMDM containing approximately 5% human AB serum and 7.5 to 10 IU/ml IL-2. On days 3 and 7, half of the culture medium was replaced with fresh IL-2-containing medium. After roughly 9 days of culture, CD4+ T cells were isolated by negative selection with the EasySep CD4+ T cell isolation kit. Ficoll-Paque Plus gradient centrifugation was used to isolate PBMCs from whole blood, and the isolated PBMCs were then either used fresh or cryopreserved at -140C. In general, triplicate wells were set up for every culture condition.

The receptor comes from a human donor who had recovered from COVID-19. The sequence joins TRBV10-3 to TRBJ2-5; the D assignment is uncertain and may be TRBD1 or TRBD2, with 5 bases supporting each. Sequences were obtained from CD4+ T cells from blood, cultured in vitro. The CDR3: CAISDRGLGEETQYF. The nucleotide sequence reads TGTGCCATCAGTGACCGCGGATTGGGGGAGGAGACCCAGTACTTC.